This T cell receptor beta chain is from a study of PD-L1 blockade in urothelial cancer. Study as a whole: About 85% of the 29 patients were males with bladder-origin urothelial cancer. Treatment start was followed by blood analysis at 3 weeks (second dose) and again at 6 weeks. Notes on the study in general: Survival was better when pretreatment blood TCR clonality fell below the median.

Time point specified: pretreatment peripheral blood. Anywhere from 1 to 8 samples came from each patient, spanning pretreatment and on-treatment. There are 16 residues in the CDR3. V trimming: 4 bases; J trimming: 2 bases; junction bases outside the gene matches: 11. The germline gives CDR1 SGHTS, CDR2 YDEGEE. A remark on this clone: Antigen unknown.

Profiled with immunoSEQ multiplex PCR; TCRdb holds only in-frame clones, not every one. This table holds fewer than 50,000 clones, about 88% found once. This sequence originates from a man between 65 and 85 years old with urothelial cancer. Sequenced here: PBMCs, sampled around atezolizumab (anti-PD-L1) treatment. The rearrangement joins TRBV5-8 to TRBJ1-2; 7 nucleotides line up with TRBD1. As DNA, the CDR3 is TGTGCCAGCAGCGCACCGAACCGACAGGGAAACTATGGCTACACCTTC. It specifies CASSAPNRQGNYGYTF. Based on the CDR3 plus reference TRBV5-8 and TRBJ1-2, the full variable domain is EAGVTQSPTHLIKTRGQQATLRCSPISGHTSVYWYQQALGLGLQFLLWYDEGEERNRGNFPPRFSGRQFPNYSSELNVNALELEDSALYLCASSAPNRQGNYGYTFGSGTRLTVV.